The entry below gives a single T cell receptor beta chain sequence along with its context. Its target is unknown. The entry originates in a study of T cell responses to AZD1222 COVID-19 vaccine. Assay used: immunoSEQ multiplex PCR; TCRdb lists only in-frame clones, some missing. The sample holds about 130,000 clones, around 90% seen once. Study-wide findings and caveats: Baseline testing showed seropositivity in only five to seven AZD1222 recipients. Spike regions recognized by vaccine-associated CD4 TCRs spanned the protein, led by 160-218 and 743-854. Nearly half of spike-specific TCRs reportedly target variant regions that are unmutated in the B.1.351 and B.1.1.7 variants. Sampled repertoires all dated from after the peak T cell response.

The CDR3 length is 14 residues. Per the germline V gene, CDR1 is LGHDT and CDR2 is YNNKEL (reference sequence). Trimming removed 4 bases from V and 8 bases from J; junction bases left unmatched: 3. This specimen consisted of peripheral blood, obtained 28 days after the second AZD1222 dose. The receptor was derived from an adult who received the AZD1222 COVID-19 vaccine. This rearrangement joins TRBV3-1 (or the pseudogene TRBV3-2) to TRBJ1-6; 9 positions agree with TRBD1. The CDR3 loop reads CASSRTGEDSPLHF. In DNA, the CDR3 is TGTGCCAGCAGCCGGACAGGGGAAGATTCACCCCTCCACTTT.